Presented here are 9 T cell receptor beta chains from one specimen sequenced in a study of blood T cell repertoires in COVID-19. Using immunoSEQ multiplex PCR, the repertoire was profiled, and TCRdb retains in-frame clones only, with some absent. The sample carries about 330,000 clones, over 75% recorded once. The sample was peripheral blood. These receptor sequences come from a human donor in a cohort sampled during active COVID-19.

Only a few counts were recorded for this clone. The V gene is TRBV25-1, the J gene TRBJ2-1; D is unresolved. V lost 5 bases and J 8 bases, leaving 7 bases between the germline ends. Germline V gene sequence: CDR1 MGHDK, CDR2 SYGVNS. The CDR3 is 11 residues long. The CDR3 nucleotides are TGTGCCAGCAGTAAACGGGATGAGCAGTTCTTC. Translation gives CASSKRDEQFF.

The chain links TRBV7-9 to TRBJ2-7; D is unresolved. V lost 4 bases, J lost 0 bases, and 13 bases lay in between. The germline CDR1 and CDR2 sequences are SEHNR and FQNEAQ (reference sequence). The CDR3 totals 15 residues. The CDR3 loop is CASSSAIYSSYEQYF. As DNA, the CDR3 is TGTGCCAGCAGCTCAGCGATCTACTCCTCCTACGAGCAGTACTTC.

The chain is built from TRBV6-5 and TRBJ1-2, with TRBD1 identical over 8 bases. The ends lost 2 bases at V and 4 bases at J; junction bases unmatched: 6. The CDR3 is 15 residues long. Germline CDR1 is MNHEY and CDR2 is SVGAGI. The CDR3 loop reads CASSYPGQGRYGYTF. For the CDR3, the DNA is TGTGCCAGCAGTTACCCCGGACAGGGCCGCTATGGCTACACCTTC.

This sequence joins TRBV27 and TRBJ2-1; 9 bases agree with TRBD1. CDR1 and CDR2 (germline): MNHEY, SMNVEV (reference sequence). The CDR3 loop spans 16 amino acids. V dropped 2 bases and J dropped 6; count of bases not matched to a gene: 8. Here the CDR3 reads CASSLTGTGIANEQFF. The CDR3 DNA reads as TGTGCCAGCAGTTTAACCGGGACAGGGATTGCCAATGAGCAGTTCTTC.

The rearrangement joins TRBV6-5 to TRBJ1-2; maybe TRBD1 (6 bases). This CDR3 region has 13 residues. Per the germline V gene, CDR1 is MNHEY and CDR2 is SVGAGI. Deletions cut 7 bases from V and 5 bases from J, with 14 bases between. CDR3 region: CASKDRGGYGYTF. The CDR3 DNA is TGTGCCAGCAAAGACAGAGGGGGTTATGGCTACACCTTC.

This clone was detected a few times. The chain links TRBV6-6 to TRBJ1-1; 7 positions agree with TRBD1. The junction had 4 bases not matched to a gene; V was cut back by 7 bases and J by 2 bases. The germline V gene has CDR1 MNHNY and CDR2 SVGAGI (reference sequence). The CDR3 contains 13 residues. The CDR3 DNA is TGTGCCAGCAAAAAGGGGGCTAACACTGAAGCTTTCTTT. The encoded protein is CASKKGANTEAFF.

V and J are TRBV6-5 and TRBJ2-1; D is undetermined. Germline lookup yields CDR1 MNHEY and CDR2 SVGAGI. Trimming took 7 bases from V and 4 from J, leaving 14 bases between them. This CDR3 has 14 amino acids. CDR3 in amino acids: CASKSRLFYNEQFF. The CDR3 coding sequence is TGTGCCAGCAAATCGCGGCTCTTTTACAATGAGCAGTTCTTC.

V gene TRBV7-9 combines with J gene TRBJ1-6, with unresolved D. Germline CDR1 SEHNR, CDR2 FQNEAQ (reference sequence). The CDR3 extends over 18 amino acids. Deletions cut 5 bases from V and 2 bases from J, with 19 bases between. In DNA form, the CDR3 reads TGTGCCAGCAGCCCCGTGACACTTTTCGGGACCTATAATTCACCCCTCCACTTT. The encoded protein is CASSPVTLFGTYNSPLHF.

The chain joins TRBV19 to TRBJ2-3; possible D gene TRBD2, 5 bases. V shed 6 bases and J shed 0 bases, with 16 bases lying between them. Germline V lookup: CDR1 LNHDA, CDR2 SQIVND (reference sequence). CDR3 length: 16 residues. The DNA of the CDR3 is TGTGCCAGTAGCCCAGTCCCGGGAACTAGCACAGATACGCAGTATTTT. It encodes CASSPVPGTSTDTQYF. The whole variable domain, remainder taken from reference TRBV19 and TRBJ2-3, is DGGITQSPKYLFRKEGQNVTLSCEQNLNHDAMYWYRQDPGQGLRLIYYSQIVNDFQKGDIAEGYSVSREKKESFPLTVTSAQKNPTAFYLCASSPVPGTSTDTQYFGPGTRLTVL.